Listed below are T cell receptor beta chains from one sample, sequenced in a study of cytomegalovirus exposure and HLA in healthy donors. Here immunoSEQ multiplex PCR was the method, and the copy in TCRdb shows in-frame clones only, minus some. The sample contains about 190,000 clones, around four fifths of which appear only once. Sequenced material: PBMCs. Receptors were obtained from a man aged 35-49 years in good health and CMV-seropositive. CDR3s include the opening cysteine and the closing phenylalanine or tryptophan. Each record gives: V gene, D gene, CDR3 length, clone size, J gene, CDR3 protein, CDR3 DNA. The D gene is left open where the match is weak. A clone size is listed for some rows: how often the clone was seen (once, few, many), or a class if it is expanded.

TRBV6-1	TRBD1	15	.	TRBJ1-5	CASSEAGGHFQPQHF	TGTGCCAGCAGTGAGGCAGGGGGCCATTTTCAGCCCCAGCATTTT
TRBV5-1	.	14	few	TRBJ1-2	CASSLGQANYGYTF	TGCGCCAGCAGCTTGGGACAGGCTAACTATGGCTACACCTTC
TRBV28	TRBD1	12	.	TRBJ2-7	CASSFQDRDQYF	TGTGCCAGCAGTTTCCAGGACAGGGATCAGTACTTC
TRBV28	TRBD1	17	.	TRBJ1-5	CASSSTGVSAHNQPQHF	TGTGCCAGCAGTTCTACAGGGGTATCAGCCCACAATCAGCCCCAGCATTTT
TRBV29-1	.	12	.	TRBJ1-1	CSVVRGNTEAFF	TGCAGCGTTGTACGGGGAAACACTGAAGCTTTCTTT
TRBV7-9	TRBD1	13	.	TRBJ1-1	CASSLAGQGVAFF	TGTGCCAGCAGCCTAGCCGGACAGGGCGTAGCTTTCTTT
TRBV30	.	13	few	TRBJ1-2	CAWSPVPNYGYTF	TGTGCCTGGAGCCCTGTCCCTAACTATGGCTACACCTTC
TRBV28	TRBD1	14	.	TRBJ2-7	CASKRDRGGYEQYF	TGTGCCAGCAAGAGGGACAGGGGAGGGTACGAGCAGTACTTC
TRBV7-7	.	15	.	TRBJ2-2	CASSFGPRDTGELFF	TGTGCCAGCAGCTTCGGGCCGAGGGACACCGGGGAGCTGTTTTTT
TRBV7-8	TRBD2	17	.	TRBJ2-5	CASSPFLVGGNQETQYF	TGTGCCAGCAGCCCTTTTTTGGTGGGAGGGAACCAAGAGACCCAGTACTTC
TRBV4-2	.	14	.	TRBJ2-1	CASSHRGLYNEQFF	TGTGCCAGCAGCCACAGGGGCCTTTATAATGAGCAGTTCTTC
TRBV19	TRBD1	15	.	TRBJ2-7	CASSYMGQGAYEQYF	TGTGCCAGTAGTTATATGGGACAGGGGGCTTACGAGCAGTACTTC
TRBV19	TRBD1	15	.	TRBJ1-5	CASSIKGTGYQPQHF	TGTGCCAGTAGTATAAAGGGGACAGGGTACCAGCCCCAGCATTTT
TRBV28	.	14	few	TRBJ1-1	CASRTGLLNTEAFF	TGTGCCAGCAGGACGGGACTCCTGAACACTGAAGCTTTCTTT
TRBV15	.	14	once	TRBJ2-1	CATSRDLGLNEQFF	TGTGCCACCAGCAGAGATTTGGGGCTCAATGAGCAGTTCTTC
TRBV10-3	.	16	.	TRBJ1-2	CAISESGQGKNYGYTF	TGTGCCATCAGTGAGTCGGGGCAGGGGAAAAACTATGGCTACACCTTC
TRBV6-1	.	11	.	TRBJ2-5	CASSESETQYF	TGTGCCAGCAGTGAATCGGAGACCCAGTACTTC